These T cell receptor beta chains were read from a single sample in a study of shared clonotypes between healthy human individuals. TCRdb keeps only in-frame clones here, not all; method: immunoSEQ multiplex PCR. Here the sample spans under 2.5 million clones, less than 95% being singletons. The sequenced sample was naive CD4+ T cells from PBMCs. All receptors derive from a man aged 18 to 30 in good health. Some clones in this sample may be carry-over from other donors' samples. Each CDR3 is given with its conserved first and last residue. Each record gives: clone size, J gene, V gene, D gene, CDR3 DNA, CDR3 protein. A D gene is named only where the DNA matches it firmly. Size tells how often a clone was seen (once, few, many) or the class of an expanded clone, and some rows leave it out.

>.|TRBJ2-7|TRBV4-1|TRBD1
TGCGCCAGCAGCCAAGGGGCAGGGGGAACCTACGAGCAGTACTTC
CASSQGAGGTYEQYF
>.|TRBJ2-5|TRBV29-1|.
TGCAGCGTTGAACCTACAGGGAAGGAGACCCAGTACTTC
CSVEPTGKETQYF
>.|TRBJ2-3|TRBV19|.
TGTGCCAGTACGGGGAGAGGGACAGATACGCAGTATTTT
CASTGRGTDTQYF
>.|TRBJ2-3|TRBV7-9|TRBD2
TGTGCCAGCAGCGCCGTCCGGACGAGCGGGAATGCAGATACGCAGTATTTT
CASSAVRTSGNADTQYF
>.|TRBJ2-7|TRBV10-3|TRBD2
TGTGCCATCAGTTTCCAGGGGGAGCGGGAGGGCCTTCGGTACTTC
CAISFQGEREGLRYF
>.|TRBJ1-2|TRBV7-9|.
TGTGCCACCAAGATCGCGGGCGACTATGGCTACACCTTC
CATKIAGDYGYTF
>.|TRBJ2-1|TRBV5-4|.
TGTGCCAGCAGCCTTACCTCCTACAATGAGCAGTTCTTC
CASSLTSYNEQFF
>.|TRBJ2-1|TRBV6-4|TRBD1
TGTGCCAGCAGTAAGACAGGGGGCAGAGGAAATGAGCAGTTCTTC
CASSKTGGRGNEQFF
>.|TRBJ2-7|TRBV27|.
TGTGCCAGCAGCACTCGGCCCTGGTCCGAGCAGTACTTC
CASSTRPWSEQYF
>.|TRBJ2-7|TRBV27|.
TGTGCCAGCAGTCCAGCCCCGGGAACCTACGAGCAGTACTTC
CASSPAPGTYEQYF
>once|TRBJ1-1|TRBV9|TRBD1
TGTGCCAGCAGCGCACGGACAGGGGCGAACACTGAAGCTTTCTTT
CASSARTGANTEAFF
>.|TRBJ2-1|TRBV9|TRBD2
TGTGCCAGCAGCGGGACTAGCGGGGTTTACGGTGAGCAGTTCTTC
CASSGTSGVYGEQFF
>once|TRBJ2-4|TRBV28|.
TGTGCCAGCAGTCCCCGGGACCGGGCTTCTATCTTAGCCAAAAACATTCAGTACTTC
CASSPRDRASILAKNIQYF
>.|TRBJ1-2|TRBV28|TRBD1
TGTGCCAGCAGTTTTTTACAGGGGATCAGCTATGGCTACACCTTC
CASSFLQGISYGYTF
>once|TRBJ2-3|TRBV5-1|.
TGCGCCAGCAGCTTGAGCAGCACAGATACGCAGTATTTT
CASSLSSTDTQYF
>once|TRBJ1-4|TRBV15|.
TGTGCCACCAGCAGAGATAGGGTAGAAAAACTGTTTTTT
CATSRDRVEKLFF
>.|TRBJ2-1|TRBV27|TRBD2
TGTGCCAGCAGTTTACCGGGACTAGTCAACAATGAGCAGTTCTTC
CASSLPGLVNNEQFF
>.|TRBJ2-1|TRBV9|TRBD2
TGTGCCAGCAGCGTGATCGGGGGACTAGCGGGATCTGAGCAGTTCTTC
CASSVIGGLAGSEQFF
>.|TRBJ2-3|TRBV11-3|TRBD2
TGTGCCAGCAGCTTAGATGGTAGCGGGAGGTTTACGCAGTATTTT
CASSLDGSGRFTQYF
>.|TRBJ2-1|TRBV29-1|.
TGCAGCGTTGCCGGGAGTCGGGAGCAGTTCTTC
CSVAGSREQFF
>.|TRBJ2-7|TRBV7-2|.
TGTGCCAGCAGCGCCTCCACGGGGTATTCCTACGAGCAGTACTTC
CASSASTGYSYEQYF
>.|TRBJ2-7|TRBV6-6|.
TGTGCCAGCACCAAGTCAGGGCAATACGAGCAGTACTTC
CASTKSGQYEQYF
>.|TRBJ2-7|TRBV28|TRBD2
TGTGCCAGCAGTTCCGGACTAGCGGGAGCCAAAGTAGACGAGCAGTACTTC
CASSSGLAGAKVDEQYF
>.|TRBJ2-7|TRBV5-8|TRBD2
TGTGCCAGCAGCTGGGGGGGAAGCTCCTACGAGCAGTACTTC
CASSWGGSSYEQYF
>.|TRBJ2-3|TRBV5-4|TRBD2
TGTGCCAGCAGCCGGGGACTAGCGGGAACCGCTACGCAGTATTTT
CASSRGLAGTATQYF
>.|TRBJ2-7|TRBV28|TRBD1
TGTGCCAGTGGGACAGGGGTACTCTACGAGCAGTACTTC
CASGTGVLYEQYF
>.|TRBJ2-5|TRBV5-1|.
TGCGCCAGCAGCTTGGGCATTCCCGGGACTGGCCTGACCCAGTACTTC
CASSLGIPGTGLTQYF
>once|TRBJ2-1|TRBV7-2|TRBD2
TGTGCCAGCAGCTTAGACTCAGCGGGAGGGTACAATGAGCAGTTCTTC
CASSLDSAGGYNEQFF
>.|TRBJ1-1|TRBV19|.
TGTGCCAGTAGTTCTAGACAGGCTGAAGCTTTCTTT
CASSSRQAEAFF
>.|TRBJ2-5|TRBV19|TRBD1
TGTGCCAGTAGTAGACAGGGGGCGGAGACCCAGTACTTC
CASSRQGAETQYF
>few|TRBJ1-1|TRBV11-2|TRBD1
TGTGCCAGCAGGAGACAGGGCTGGCCTGAAGCTTTCTTT
CASRRQGWPEAFF
>.|TRBJ2-3|TRBV7-2|.
TGTGCCAGCAGCTTAGCGGTGGCAAGGCCAGATACGCAGTATTTT
CASSLAVARPDTQYF
>.|TRBJ2-7|TRBV9|TRBD2
TGTGCCAGCAGCGTAGGTAGCGGGAGCCGGTACTACGAGCAGTACTTC
CASSVGSGSRYYEQYF
>.|TRBJ2-7|TRBV7-9|TRBD2
TGTGCCAGCAGCTTAGCTAGCGGGCCCTACGAGCAGTACTTC
CASSLASGPYEQYF
>.|TRBJ2-2|TRBV9|.
TGTGCCAGCAGCGTAGTGGGCAGCCCAAACACCGGGGAGCTGTTTTTT
CASSVVGSPNTGELFF
>.|TRBJ2-5|TRBV28|.
TGTGCCAGCAGAACGACGGCCTGGGAGACCCAGTACTTC
CASRTTAWETQYF
>once|TRBJ2-2|TRBV5-8|TRBD2
TGTGCCAGCAGCTTGGGGCTAGCGGGTCCCACCGGGGAGCTGTTTTTT
CASSLGLAGPTGELFF
>.|TRBJ2-2|TRBV7-9|TRBD2
TGTGCCAGCAGACCGGGACTAGCGGGAGCAGGGGCCGGGGAGCTGTTTTTT
CASRPGLAGAGAGELFF
>few|TRBJ1-1|TRBV2|TRBD1
TGTGCCAGAACGGGACAGGGCTATGAAGCTTTCTTT
CARTGQGYEAFF
>.|TRBJ2-7|TRBV6-6|TRBD2
TGTGCCAGCAGTGAGGGACTAGCCCATAACTACGAGCAGTACTTC
CASSEGLAHNYEQYF
>once|TRBJ1-1|TRBV5-1|.
TGCGCCAGCAGCCATACATGGCCGACCCGGGGGAACACTGAAGCTTTCTTT
CASSHTWPTRGNTEAFF
>.|TRBJ2-7|TRBV5-1|.
TGCGCCAGCAGCTTCGGTCGCGGAACCTACGAGCAGTACTTC
CASSFGRGTYEQYF
>.|TRBJ1-1|TRBV11-2|.
TGTGCCAGCAGCCCTGGTCGGGCCCCGAGCGACACTGAAGCTTTCTTT
CASSPGRAPSDTEAFF
>.|TRBJ2-2|TRBV5-4|TRBD2
TGTGCCAGCAGCTGGGGTATACTAGCGGGAGGGCCGTGGAACACCGGGGAGCTGTTTTTT
CASSWGILAGGPWNTGELFF
>.|TRBJ1-2|TRBV6-5|TRBD1
TGTGCCAGCAGTTACTCCTTTACAGGGGAGTCTGGCTACACCTTC
CASSYSFTGESGYTF
>.|TRBJ2-7|TRBV28|.
TGTGCCAGCAGTTTTTCTTGGGCAGACCCATCCTACGAGCAGTACTTC
CASSFSWADPSYEQYF
>.|TRBJ2-7|TRBV15|TRBD1
TGTGCCACCAGCAGAGTCGGGACAGCCTACGAGCAGTACTTC
CATSRVGTAYEQYF
>.|TRBJ2-2|TRBV7-3|.
TGTGCCAGCAGCTCCACCCGGAGTACCGGGGAGCTGTTTTTT
CASSSTRSTGELFF
>.|TRBJ2-7|TRBV9|TRBD2
TGTGCCAGCAGCGCAACTAGCGGGAGGGACTACGAGCAGTACTTC
CASSATSGRDYEQYF
>.|TRBJ2-7|TRBV5-1|.
TGCGCCAGCAGCTCCGACAACCTCTACGAGCAGTACTTC
CASSSDNLYEQYF
>few|TRBJ2-1|TRBV19|TRBD2
TGTGCCACAGGGGGGACTAGCCCAAATGAGCAGTTCTTC
CATGGTSPNEQFF
>.|TRBJ1-1|TRBV2|.
TGTGCCAGCAGTGACGATTCTCCTGAAGCTTTCTTT
CASSDDSPEAFF